This TCR beta chain was identified during a study of T cells in Graves' hyperthyroidism and ophthalmopathy. Broader study findings: Most expanded thyroid clonotypes above 0.001 also appeared in blood. It was a median about 6.5 months before onset that the model predicted ophthalmopathy.

The germline CDR1 and CDR2 sequences are SGHAT and FQNNGV. This CDR3 has 15 residues. The ends were cut back, 3 bases at V and 1 base at J, with 12 bases in the middle. Thyroid ultrasound and orbital computed tomography, with clinical symptoms and serum thyroxine and TRAb, informed diagnoses. It was approximately 9.7 ml of fresh peripheral blood that supplied the PBMCs. It was RNA transcripts that yielded the amplified TCR beta CDR3 regions. First-round RT-PCR targeting the TCR CDR3 was performed with the HTBI primer set. TCRdb reprocessed the multiplex PCR reads via MiXCR and lists one record per CDR3 protein. The table lists some 620,000 distinct CDR3 sequences, under 20% of them singletons. In its sample, this clonotype was seen a few times. Its antigen is currently unknown.

Sequenced sample: blood. This chain links TRBV11-2 with TRBJ1-1; D is uncertain. This sequence originates from a woman younger than 45 with Graves' hyperthyroidism. CDR3 sequence: CASSLNTEGNTEAFF. The CDR3 DNA reads TGTGCCAGCAGCTTGAATACAGAGGGGAACACTGAAGCTTTCTTT. Full variable domain (missing parts from reference TRBV11-2 and TRBJ1-1): EAGVAQSPRYKIIEKRQSVAFWCNPISGHATLYWYQQILGQGPKLLIQFQNNGVVDDSQLPKDRFSAERLKGVDSTLKIQPAKLEDSAVYLCASSLNTEGNTEAFFGQGTRLTVV.